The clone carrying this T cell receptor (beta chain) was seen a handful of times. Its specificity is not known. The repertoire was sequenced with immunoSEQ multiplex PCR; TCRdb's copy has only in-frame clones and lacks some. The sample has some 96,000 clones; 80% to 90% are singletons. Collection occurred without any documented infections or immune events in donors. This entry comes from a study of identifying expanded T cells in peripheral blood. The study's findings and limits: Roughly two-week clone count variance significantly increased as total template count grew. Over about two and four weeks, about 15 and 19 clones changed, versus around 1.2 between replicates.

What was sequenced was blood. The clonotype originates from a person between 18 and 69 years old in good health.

The CDR3 is CASRPTGDVKAFF. CDR3 sequence (DNA): TGTGCCAGCAGGCCCACAGGTGATGTGAAAGCTTTCTTT. The gene calls are TRBV7-9 and TRBJ1-1, with D tentatively TRBD1 (5 bases). CDR1 SEHNR and CDR2 FQNEAQ come from the germline V gene (reference sequence). The CDR3 has 13 amino acids. V was shortened by 6 bases and J by 9 bases, with 17 bases between the two germline ends.